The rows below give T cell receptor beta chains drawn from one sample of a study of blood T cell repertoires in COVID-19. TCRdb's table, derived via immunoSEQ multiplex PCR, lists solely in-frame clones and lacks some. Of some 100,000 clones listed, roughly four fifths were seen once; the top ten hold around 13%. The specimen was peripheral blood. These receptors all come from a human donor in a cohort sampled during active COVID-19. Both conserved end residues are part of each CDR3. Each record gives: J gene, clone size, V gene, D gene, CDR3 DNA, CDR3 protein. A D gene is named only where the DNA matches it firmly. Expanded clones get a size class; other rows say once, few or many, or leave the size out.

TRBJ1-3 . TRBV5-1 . TGCGCCAGCAGCTCCGCGGGGACTGGAAACACCATATATTTT CASSSAGTGNTIYF
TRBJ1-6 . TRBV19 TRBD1 TGTGCCAGTACCATCGAACTACAGGGGGGAAATTCACCCCTCCACTTT CASTIELQGGNSPLHF
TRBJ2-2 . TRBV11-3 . TGTGCCAGCAGCTTAGACGCGACATTGAACACCGGGGAGCTGTTTTTT CASSLDATLNTGELFF
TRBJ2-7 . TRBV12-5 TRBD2 TGTGCTAGTGGTCCCGGGGTAGCGGGGGGTAAAGGTGAGCAGTACTTC CASGPGVAGGKGEQYF
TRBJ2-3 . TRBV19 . TGTGCCAGTAGTACCCAGGGACTTAGCCCCCGGGCCACGCAGTATTTT CASSTQGLSPRATQYF
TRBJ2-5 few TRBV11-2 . TGTGCCAGCAGCTTAGAAGTTCGCGCGACCCAGTACTTC CASSLEVRATQYF
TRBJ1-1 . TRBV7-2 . TGTGCCAGCAGCTTAGTACGCAGGATGAACACTGAAGCTTTCTTT CASSLVRRMNTEAFF
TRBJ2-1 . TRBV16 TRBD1 TGTGCCAGCAGCCATTCTACAGGGGGTCATGAGCAGTTCTTC CASSHSTGGHEQFF
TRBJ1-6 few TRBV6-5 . TGTGCCAGCACGGCACAGGGTTACAATTCACCCCTCCACTTT CASTAQGYNSPLHF
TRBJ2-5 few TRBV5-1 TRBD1 TGCGCCAGCAGCCCGGGGGACAGGGGGCACCAAGAGACCCAGTACTTC CASSPGDRGHQETQYF
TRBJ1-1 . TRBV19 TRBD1 TGTGCCAGTAGTACACGGACAGGGGGTACAACTGAAGCTTTCTTT CASSTRTGGTTEAFF
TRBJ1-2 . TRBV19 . TGTGCCAGTAGTATGGGGGCAGGGATTAACTATGGCTACACCTTC CASSMGAGINYGYTF
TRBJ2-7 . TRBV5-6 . TGTGCCAGCAGTGTGGGGCCCTACGAGCAGTACTTC CASSVGPYEQYF
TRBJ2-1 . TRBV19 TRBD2 TGTGCCAGTAGTGCCCTCGGCGGGGGGGTTTTTGAGCAGTTCTTC CASSALGGGVFEQFF
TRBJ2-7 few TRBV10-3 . TGTGCCATCAGTGATCTCAGGGAGGCCTACGAGCAGTACTTC CAISDLREAYEQYF
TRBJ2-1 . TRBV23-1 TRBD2 TGCGCTTCCCTCAAAGGGGAGGGATTTTACAATGAGCAGTTCTTC CASLKGEGFYNEQFF
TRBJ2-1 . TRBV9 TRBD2 TGTGCCAGCAGCGGGGGAGGGGAAAGTGAGCAGTTCTTC CASSGGGESEQFF
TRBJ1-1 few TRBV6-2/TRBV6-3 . TGTGCCAGCAGTGATAGGAGGGAAGCTTTCTTT CASSDRREAFF
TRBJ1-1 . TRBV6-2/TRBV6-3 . TGTGCCAGCAGTTATATGGTTCAGGGGACCCGGGGGAACACTGAAGCTTTCTTT CASSYMVQGTRGNTEAFF
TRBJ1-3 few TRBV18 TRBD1 TGTGCCAGCTCACCCCGGACAGGGAGCGACACCATATATTTT CASSPRTGSDTIYF
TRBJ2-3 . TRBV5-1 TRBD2 TGCGCCAGTAGAGGTAGCGGGGGGCACGCAGATACGCAGTATTTT CASRGSGGHADTQYF
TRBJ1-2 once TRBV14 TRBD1 TGTGCCAGCAGCCGGTTGGGACAGACCGGCTACACCTTC CASSRLGQTGYTF
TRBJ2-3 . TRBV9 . TGTGCCAGCAGCCCCCGACAGCCGTTAAGCACAGATACGCAGTATTTT CASSPRQPLSTDTQYF
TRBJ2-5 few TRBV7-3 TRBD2 TGTGCCAGCAGCCGACCGGTGAGCGGGGGGGAAAAGACCCAGTACTTC CASSRPVSGGEKTQYF
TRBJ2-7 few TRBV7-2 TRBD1 TGTGCCAGCAGCCCTCAGACAGGGGCGTCGCAGTACTTC CASSPQTGASQYF
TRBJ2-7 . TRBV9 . TGTGCCAGCAGCGTCGGCAGGGGACCCTACGAGCAGTACTTC CASSVGRGPYEQYF
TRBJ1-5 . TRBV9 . TGTGCCAGCAGCGCGGACAGTTATAGCAATCAGCCCCAGCATTTT CASSADSYSNQPQHF
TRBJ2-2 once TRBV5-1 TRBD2 TGCGCCAGCAGCTTGACTGCGGGGGGGCTCACCGGGGAGCTGTTTTTT CASSLTAGGLTGELFF
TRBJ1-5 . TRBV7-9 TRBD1 TGTGCCAGCAGCTTATGGACAGGGGGCATGGGCAATCAGCCCCAGCATTTT CASSLWTGGMGNQPQHF
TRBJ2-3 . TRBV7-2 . TGTGCCAGCAGCTTAGCGCTAGGACTACCCTTCACAGATACGCAGTATTTT CASSLALGLPFTDTQYF
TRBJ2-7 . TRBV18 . TGTGCCAGCTCACCGGGACGGGGGATCTCCTACGAGCAGTACTTC CASSPGRGISYEQYF
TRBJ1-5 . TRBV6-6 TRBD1 TGTGCCAGCGTTACAGGGGGAGGACAGCCCCAGCATTTT CASVTGGGQPQHF
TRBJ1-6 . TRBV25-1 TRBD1 TGTGCCAGCAGTCCACTTTGGACAGGGGAAGGTTCACCCCTCCACTTT CASSPLWTGEGSPLHF
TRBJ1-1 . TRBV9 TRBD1 TGTGCCAGCAGCGTAGCTATGGACAGGGAAGCTTTCTTT CASSVAMDREAFF
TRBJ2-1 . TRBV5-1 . TGCGCCAGCAGCTCGGAGGGACCGGACTACAATGAGCAGTTCTTC CASSSEGPDYNEQFF
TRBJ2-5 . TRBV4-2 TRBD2 TGTGCCAGCAGCCTCACCGGACTAGCGGGGGGGAAAAATCAAGAGACCCAGTACTTC CASSLTGLAGGKNQETQYF
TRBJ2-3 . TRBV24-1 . TGTGCCACCAGTGATGTGACAGGCCCAGATACGCAGTATTTT CATSDVTGPDTQYF